This T cell receptor beta chain came from a study of blood T cell repertoires in COVID-19. The germline V and J ends were trimmed by 1 base and 4 bases, with 18 bases remaining between them. Germline CDR1 reads SGHDT; CDR2 reads YYEEEE. The length of the CDR3 is 16 residues. TCRdb's table, derived via immunoSEQ multiplex PCR, lists solely in-frame clones and lacks some. The sample lists more than 100,000 clones; roughly 84% were seen once. The sequencing sample was made of peripheral blood. The clonotype was recovered from a human donor in a cohort sampled during active COVID-19. The rearrangement uses TRBV5-6 and TRBJ2-7; D unclear. CDR3 loop: CASSLQTLSLVYEQYF. CDR3 nucleotide sequence: TGTGCCAGCAGCTTGCAAACTCTTTCGCTGGTGTACGAGCAGTACTTC. Full variable domain (rest looked up from reference TRBV5-6 and TRBJ2-7): DAGVTQSPTHLIKTRGQQVTLRCSPKSGHDTVSWYQQALGQGPQFIFQYYEEEERQRGNFPDRFSGHQFPNYSSELNVNALLLGDSALYLCASSLQTLSLVYEQYFGPGTRLTVT.